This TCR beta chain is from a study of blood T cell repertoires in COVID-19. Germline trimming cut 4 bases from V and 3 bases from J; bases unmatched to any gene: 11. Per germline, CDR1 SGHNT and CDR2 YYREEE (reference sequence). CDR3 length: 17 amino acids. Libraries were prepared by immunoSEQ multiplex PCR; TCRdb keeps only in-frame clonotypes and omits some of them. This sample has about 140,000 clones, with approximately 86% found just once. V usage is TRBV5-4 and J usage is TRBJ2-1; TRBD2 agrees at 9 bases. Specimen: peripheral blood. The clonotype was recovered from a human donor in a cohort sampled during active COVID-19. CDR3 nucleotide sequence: TGTGCCAGCAGCGCGGGACTAGCAGGATCTATCTACAATGAGCAGTTCTTC. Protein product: CASSAGLAGSIYNEQFF.